This entry concerns a single TCR beta chain. With 7 bases removed from V and 3 bases from J, the gap between germline ends came to 10 bases. From germline, CDR1 is SNHLY and CDR2 FYNNEI. The CDR3 extends over 12 amino acids. The data are from a study of cytomegalovirus exposure and HLA in healthy donors. The PCR ran on 60 Vbeta and 13 Jbeta primers. Measured with immunoSEQ multiplex PCR; TCRdb has only the in-frame clones, and not every one. Seen here are 97,000 or so clones, 60% to 80% observed once, and the top ten hold around a tenth. These donors counted as nominally healthy when sampled, but unrecorded immune exposures were likely.

This chain connects TRBV2 to TRBJ2-7; perhaps TRBD1 as D (5 bases). This clonotype was obtained from a male donor in good health and CMV-seropositive. The sequenced sample was PBMCs. The CDR3 DNA reads as TGTGCCAGCACTCAGGGTTTCTACGAGCAGTACTTC. It yields the protein CASTQGFYEQYF. The variable domain in full, with the rest retrieved from reference TRBV2 and TRBJ2-7, is EPEVTQTPSHQVTQMGQEVILRCVPISNHLYFYWYRQILGQKVEFLVSFYNNEISEKSEIFDDQFSVERPDGSNFTLKIRSTKLEDSAMYFCASTQGFYEQYFGPGTRLTVT.